One and the same sample provided the 31 T cell receptor beta chains below, sequenced in a study of blood T cell repertoires in COVID-19. TCRdb's table, derived via immunoSEQ multiplex PCR, lists solely in-frame clones and lacks some. The sample yields around 130,000 clones, around four fifths seen once. The sequenced sample consisted of peripheral blood. The source is a human donor in a cohort sampled during active COVID-19.

The chain employs TRBV11-3 and TRBJ1-1; 8 bases fit TRBD1. With V trimmed by 5 bases and J by 7 bases, 9 bases remained unmatched. The CDR3 covers 14 residues. Germline CDR1 SGHNT, CDR2 YENEEA. CDR3 DNA: TGTGCCAGCAGCCAGGGACAGGCGCCCAATGAAGCTTTCTTT. This sequence encodes CASSQGQAPNEAFF.

The chain is built from TRBV6-5 and TRBJ1-6, with no clear D. The CDR3 has 16 amino acids. The V end lost 0 bases, the J end lost 7 bases, and 13 bases lay between the germline ends. CDR1 MNHEY and CDR2 SVGAGI come from the germline V gene. The CDR3 nucleotides are TGTGCCAGCAGTTACTCGATCTACTCCCTAAATTCACCCCTCCACTTT. The encoded protein is CASSYSIYSLNSPLHF.

This clone was counted only a few times. This rearrangement joins TRBV9 to TRBJ2-5; 9 bases align to TRBD2. Per the germline V gene, CDR1 is SGDLS and CDR2 is YYNGEE. The CDR3 spans 15 residues. Trimming at V came to 0 bases and at J to 5 bases, leaving 5 bases not matched to a gene. In nucleotides, the CDR3 is TGTGCCAGCAGCGTAGATCTAGCGGGGTGGGAGACCCAGTACTTC. Encoded protein: CASSVDLAGWETQYF.

The chain employs TRBV4-3 and TRBJ2-2; the D gene is possibly TRBD1 (7 bases). Germline CDR1 and CDR2: LGHNA and YSLEER. The CDR3 consists of 16 residues. Trimming removed 0 bases from V and 4 bases from J, with 12 bases in between. CDR3 protein: CASSQDQGGGTGELFF. The CDR3 DNA follows: TGCGCCAGCAGCCAAGATCAGGGGGGAGGCACCGGGGAGCTGTTTTTT.

This chain uses TRBV7-6 with TRBJ1-1, with D tentatively TRBD1 (6 bases). The CDR3 runs to 14 residues. Germline V CDR1 and CDR2: SGHVS, FNYEAQ. Trimming removed 1 base at V and 2 bases at J, with 8 bases between. CDR3 nucleotide sequence: TGTGCCAGCAGCTTAGGGACAGCAAACACTGAAGCTTTCTTT. Translated, it gives CASSLGTANTEAFF.

The chain recombines TRBV5-6 with TRBJ1-1; D possibly corresponds to TRBD1 (5 bases). The CDR3 covers 16 residues. The V end lost 1 base, the J end lost 0 bases, and 13 bases lay between the germline ends. Germline CDR1 SGHDT, CDR2 YYEEEE. The CDR3 protein is CASSLFPGKLNTEAFF. The CDR3, as DNA: TGTGCCAGCAGCTTGTTTCCAGGGAAGCTGAACACTGAAGCTTTCTTT.

The chain links TRBV11-3 to TRBJ1-1, with 9 bases aligning to TRBD1. The V gene end was trimmed by 5 bases and the J gene end by 3 bases; junction bases not matched to a gene: 7. CDR3 length: 15 amino acids. Germline loops: CDR1 SGHNT, CDR2 YENEEA. The CDR3 DNA reads TGTGCCAGCAGCATCGGACAGGGGTCGGACACTGAAGCTTTCTTT. It encodes CASSIGQGSDTEAFF.

This clone was seen more than once but under ten times. The chain couples TRBV4-1 to TRBJ1-2; D call uncertain. CDR1 is MGHRA and CDR2 is YSYEKL in the germline V gene. The V end was cut by 0 bases, the J end by 1 base, with 9 bases between. The CDR3 has 15 amino acids. The CDR3 sequence: CASSQDPSLNYGYTF. The DNA for the CDR3 is TGCGCCAGCAGCCAAGATCCCAGTCTTAACTATGGCTACACCTTC.

This clone was counted only a few times. The chain carries TRBV27 and TRBJ1-5, with TRBD1 matching over 7 bases. This CDR3 is 17 amino acids long. CDR1 is MNHEY, CDR2 SMNVEV, per germline (reference sequence). The trim removed 1 base at V and 11 bases at J, leaving 17 bases unmatched. CDR3 loop: CASSLWGETGPSVAQHF. The CDR3 region has the DNA TGTGCCAGCAGTTTATGGGGCGAGACAGGGCCCTCCGTGGCCCAGCATTTT.

V and J are TRBV28 and TRBJ2-3, with TRBD2 matching over 15 bases. Germline CDR1 reads MDHEN; CDR2 reads SYDVKM. CDR3 length equals 20 residues. V shed 7 bases and J 0 bases; nucleotides not matched to a gene: 14. The CDR3 here is CASTPEGLAGGLTSTDTQYF. As DNA, the CDR3 is TGTGCCAGCACCCCTGAAGGACTAGCGGGGGGGCTAACTAGCACAGATACGCAGTATTTT.

J is TRBJ1-1 and V is TRBV5-1; the D gene is possibly TRBD1 (5 bases). Trimming removed 4 bases at V and 7 bases at J, with 14 bases between. The CDR3 has 13 amino acids. The germline V gene has CDR1 SGHRS and CDR2 YFSETQ. As DNA, the CDR3 is TGCGCCAGCAGCGTAGGTCACGGGGGTGAAGCTTTCTTT. The encoded protein is CASSVGHGGEAFF.

This chain connects TRBV5-6 to TRBJ2-5, with 7 bases matching TRBD1. Per the germline V gene, CDR1 is SGHDT and CDR2 is YYEEEE. J gave up 5 bases and V 4 bases, and 8 bases lay outside the gene matches. This CDR3 is 14 amino acids long. For the CDR3, the DNA is TGTGCCAGCAGCACACGGACAGGTGGGGAGACCCAGTACTTC. It yields the protein CASSTRTGGETQYF.

This rearrangement joins TRBV29-1 to TRBJ1-1; D is possibly TRBD1 (6 bases). The V gene's germline CDR1 is SQVTM and CDR2 ANQGSEA. Trimming shortened V by 5 bases and J by 1 base, and 20 bases separated the two germline ends. The CDR3 consists of 16 residues. The CDR3 reads CSVFGGTGRANTEAFF. The CDR3 DNA follows: TGCAGCGTTTTTGGGGGAACAGGGCGGGCGAACACTGAAGCTTTCTTT.

The chain employs TRBV19 and TRBJ2-1; 10 bases map to TRBD2. The germline gives CDR1 LNHDA, CDR2 SQIVND (reference sequence). The CDR3 loop spans 11 amino acids. CDR3 region: CTSGGAGEQFF. For the CDR3, the DNA is TGTACGAGCGGGGGGGCGGGTGAGCAGTTCTTC.

This clone was seen a handful of times. J is TRBJ1-6 and V is TRBV5-1, with a weak D call TRBD1 (5 bases). Trimming took off 0 bases at V and 8 bases at J, with 9 bases between the two ends. CDR1 SGHRS and CDR2 YFSETQ come from the germline V gene. The length of the CDR3 is 14 residues. The CDR3 sequence is CASSLGGRDSPLHF. In nucleotides, the CDR3 is TGCGCCAGCAGCTTGGGCGGCAGGGATTCACCCCTCCACTTT.

The chain links TRBV6-2 or TRBV6-3 to TRBJ1-6; 8 nucleotides match TRBD1. The germline gives CDR1 MNHEY, CDR2 SVGEGT. This CDR3 is 16 amino acids long. V was pared by 3 bases and J by 7 bases, with 8 bases of the junction left unmatched. CDR3 sequence (DNA): TGTGCCAGCAGTTATGGACAGGGTGTTGGGAATTCACCCCTCCACTTT. It encodes CASSYGQGVGNSPLHF.

The chain uses TRBV7-9 and TRBJ2-1; no reliable D call. The CDR3 has 15 amino acids. V gave up 1 base and J gave up 0 bases, with 7 bases separating them. The germline V gene encodes CDR1 SEHNR and CDR2 FQNEAQ (reference sequence). The CDR3 spells CASSLEGVSYNEQFF. CDR3 DNA: TGTGCCAGCAGCTTAGAAGGAGTCTCCTACAATGAGCAGTTCTTC.

This clone appeared a single time. This rearrangement joins TRBV5-1 to TRBJ2-7; TRBD1 matches at 10 bases. The CDR3 has 13 residues. CDR1 and CDR2 from the germline V gene are SGHRS and YFSETQ. V lost 7 bases to trimming and J lost 2 bases; unmatched junction nucleotides: 3. The CDR3 DNA reads TGCGCCAGCGCAGGGACAGGGGCCTACGAGCAGTACTTC. Protein sequence: CASAGTGAYEQYF. Filled out from reference TRBV5-1 and TRBJ2-7, the complete variable domain reads KAGVTQTPRYLIKTRGQQVTLSCSPISGHRSVSWYQQTPGQGLQFLFEYFSETQRNKGNFPGRFSGRQFSNSRSEMNVSTLELGDSALYLCASAGTGAYEQYFGPGTRLTVT.

The CDR3 DNA sequence: TGTGCCAGCAGCCCGCGTGGGGACAGGGGTAGATACGAGACCCAGTACTTC. It translates to CASSPRGDRGRYETQYF. The chain recombines TRBV7-9 with TRBJ2-5, with TRBD1 identical over 10 bases. Trimming took 5 bases from V and 5 from J; bases not matched to a gene: 14. The CDR3 extends over 17 amino acids. CDR1 SEHNR and CDR2 FQNEAQ come from the germline V gene (reference sequence).

The rearrangement uses TRBV14 and TRBJ2-7, with D maybe TRBD2 (7 bases). Germline loops: CDR1 SGHDN, CDR2 FVKESK. This CDR3 has 16 amino acids. Trimming cost V 1 base and J 4 bases, with 17 bases left between them. The CDR3 is CASSQGLGGGLYEQYF. CDR3 nucleotide sequence: TGTGCCAGCAGCCAAGGTCTAGGCGGGGGCCTTTACGAGCAGTACTTC.

This chain links TRBV4-1 with TRBJ2-3; D unresolved. The V gene lost 5 bases and the J gene lost 2 bases, with 14 bases spanning the gap. This CDR3 has 15 amino acids. Germline CDR1 and CDR2: MGHRA and YSYEKL. CDR3: CASSAEYRHTDTQYF. The CDR3 DNA reads as TGCGCCAGCAGCGCCGAATACAGACACACAGATACGCAGTATTTT.

This rearrangement joins TRBV9 to TRBJ2-3; the D gene is possibly TRBD1 (5 bases). Germline-derived CDR1 and CDR2 are SGDLS and YYNGEE. Trimming removed 3 bases from V and 0 bases from J, with 8 bases in between. This CDR3 spans 14 amino acids. DNA of the CDR3: TGTGCCAGCAGCGCCTCAGGGAGCACAGATACGCAGTATTTT. It codes for CASSASGSTDTQYF.

The chain links TRBV18 to TRBJ1-1; 8 nucleotides line up with TRBD1. The CDR3 contains 15 residues. Trimming cost V 1 base and J 3 bases; bases outside gene matches: 4. Germline lookup yields CDR1 KGHSH and CDR2 LQKENI. The CDR3 sequence is CASSPRSGGYTEAFF. The CDR3 DNA is TGTGCCAGCTCACCACGGTCAGGGGGCTACACTGAAGCTTTCTTT.

This rearrangement joins TRBV2 to TRBJ2-3, with TRBD2 matching 8 bases. The CDR3 is 14 amino acids. Germline trimming cut 8 bases from V and 3 bases from J; bases unmatched to any gene: 7. CDR1 and CDR2 from the germline V gene are SNHLY and FYNNEI. CDR3 bases: TGTGCCAGCCCGGGACGGGAGGGAACAGATACGCAGTATTTT. It specifies CASPGREGTDTQYF.

The chain has TRBV7-8 and TRBJ1-5, with D hard to call. This CDR3 has 14 residues. Trimming removed 0 bases at V and 4 bases at J, with 7 bases between. CDR1 and CDR2 (germline): SGHVS, FQNEAQ. For the CDR3, the DNA is TGTGCCAGCAGCTTAGCGGGAGGGAATCAGCCCCAGCATTTT. Its protein product is CASSLAGGNQPQHF.

This clone appeared a few times. This chain uses TRBV5-6 with TRBJ2-3; 8 positions agree with TRBD1. The V segment lost 0 bases and the J segment 2 bases; nucleotides outside the gene matches: 2. This CDR3 comprises 15 residues. Germline V lookup: CDR1 SGHDT, CDR2 YYEEEE. Here the CDR3 reads CASSLEGQVTDTQYF. DNA of the CDR3: TGTGCCAGCAGCTTGGAGGGACAGGTCACAGATACGCAGTATTTT.

This sequence joins TRBV18 and TRBJ2-1; D is possibly TRBD1 (5 bases). The CDR3 runs to 15 residues. Looked up from germline, CDR1 is KGHSH and CDR2 is LQKENI. V was cut by 2 bases and J by 4 bases, with 12 bases left in between. The CDR3, as DNA: TGTGCCAGCTCACCAGCGACAGCCTATTACAATGAGCAGTTCTTC. Translated: CASSPATAYYNEQFF.

The chain employs TRBV7-2 and TRBJ1-3, with TRBD1 matching over 10 bases. V dropped 5 bases and J dropped 4; count of bases not matched to a gene: 11. CDR1 is SGHTA and CDR2 is FQGNSA in the germline V gene. The CDR3 sequence is 17 residues long. CDR3 DNA: TGTGCCAGCAGCATGAGTAGGACAGGGGGTACGGGAAACACCATATATTTT. Translating gives CASSMSRTGGTGNTIYF. The full variable domain, with the rest looked up from reference TRBV7-2 and TRBJ1-3, is GAGVSQSPSNKVTEKGKDVELRCDPISGHTALYWYRQSLGQGLEFLIYFQGNSAPDKSGLPSDRFSAERTGGSVSTLTIQRTQQEDSAVYLCASSMSRTGGTGNTIYFGEGSWLTVV.

This sequence joins TRBV11-2 and TRBJ2-1, with TRBD2 matching 9 bases. The ends lost 6 bases at V and 4 bases at J; junction bases unmatched: 10. Germline assignment: CDR1 SGHAT and CDR2 FQNNGV. There are 16 residues in the CDR3. CDR3 residues: CASRSGRTSGYNEQFF. CDR3 DNA: TGTGCCAGCAGGTCCGGGCGAACTAGCGGGTACAATGAGCAGTTCTTC.

This sequence joins TRBV7-8 and TRBJ2-3; 13 bases fit TRBD2. V trimming: 5 bases; J trimming: 0 bases; junction bases outside the gene matches: 5. The CDR3 length is 17 residues. Germline CDR1 and CDR2: SGHVS and FQNEAQ. The CDR3 DNA sequence: TGTGCCAGCAGCGTCGGGACTAGCGGGACAAGCACAGATACGCAGTATTTT. This translates into CASSVGTSGTSTDTQYF.

This sequence joins TRBV5-1 and TRBJ1-2; the D gene is possibly TRBD1 (6 bases). CDR1 and CDR2 from the germline V gene are SGHRS and YFSETQ. The CDR3 consists of 14 residues. V was pared by 3 bases and J by 0 bases, with 9 bases between. This CDR3 is CASSSQGPNYGYTF. The CDR3 DNA reads as TGCGCCAGCAGCTCACAGGGCCCTAACTATGGCTACACCTTC. The full variable domain, completed using reference TRBV5-1 and TRBJ1-2, is KAGVTQTPRYLIKTRGQQVTLSCSPISGHRSVSWYQQTPGQGLQFLFEYFSETQRNKGNFPGRFSGRQFSNSRSEMNVSTLELGDSALYLCASSSQGPNYGYTFGSGTRLTVV.